This record concerns one T cell receptor beta chain sequence. Its antigen is not identified. This record comes from a study of relationships among human T cell subsets. Study results and caveats: V, D, J usage, CDR3 length and N-additions were similar across seven subsets.

The T cell receptor alpha and beta CDR3 regions were amplified from mRNA by semiquantitative ARM-PCR. In ARM-PCR, communal superprimers followed tagged nested gene-specific primers for exponential amplification. MiXCR was run by TCRdb on the multiplex PCR reads, yielding one entry per CDR3 protein. Here the sample spans approximately 15,000 distinct CDR3 sequences, around 62% being singletons. CDR1 is MNHEY and CDR2 is SMNVEV in the germline V gene (reference sequence). The CDR3 has 15 residues. J gave up 7 bases and V 5 bases, and 6 bases lay outside the gene matches. The sequence was obtained from a man aged 40-55 years in good health. The rearrangement joins TRBV27 to TRBJ1-6; 9 nucleotides match TRBD1. The sequenced material came from total T cells sorted from blood. This CDR3 reads CASSPDRGRNSPLHF. The DNA of the CDR3 is TGTGCCAGCAGTCCTGACAGGGGGAGGAATTCACCCCTCCACTTT.